This T cell receptor beta chain is drawn from a study of T cell responses to AZD1222 COVID-19 vaccine. Pooling was applied to second doses at about 4 or about 12 weeks. In the case of this clone: Its target is not known.

From germline, CDR1 is MDHEN and CDR2 SYDVKM. Trimming took off 3 bases at V and 5 bases at J, with 11 bases between the two ends. This CDR3 is built from 14 residues. Regarding the study as a whole: Without day 14 samples, only post-peak T cell repertoires were studied. Possibly, clonal diversity was underestimated; donors were largely white British and included more females.

Produced via immunoSEQ multiplex PCR; TCRdb's table is partial and in-frame only. The sample carries some 150,000 clones, more than 75% recorded once. The clonotype originates from an adult who received the AZD1222 COVID-19 vaccine. The source material was peripheral blood, sampled 28 days after the second AZD1222 dose. This rearrangement joins TRBV28 to TRBJ1-5; D remains ambiguous. CDR3 DNA: TGTGCCAGCAGTTTCGCAAATCTCGATCAGCCCCAGCATTTT. It specifies CASSFANLDQPQHF.